Below, 22 T cell receptor beta chains from the same sample are listed, as sequenced in a study of control samples from healthy donors and cancer patients. Sequenced by immunoSEQ multiplex PCR; TCRdb stores in-frame clones only, minus some. The table records about 39,000 clones, around 83% of them present only once. Source material: PBMCs. The receptors derive from a woman in her fifties or sixties with lung cancer.

The chain carries TRBV6-5 and TRBJ2-2; 12 bases map to TRBD1. This CDR3 comprises 15 residues. The junction had 2 bases not matched to a gene; V was cut back by 6 bases and J by 3 bases. Germline V gene lookup returns CDR1 MNHEY and CDR2 SVGAGI. The CDR3 nucleotides read TGTGCCAGCAGGGGACAGGGGGCGTACACCGGGGAGCTGTTTTTT. It specifies CASRGQGAYTGELFF.

V is TRBV3-1 (or the pseudogene TRBV3-2) and J is TRBJ1-2, with D unclear. Germline-derived CDR1 and CDR2 are LGHDT and YNNKEL (reference sequence). There are 13 residues in the CDR3. The germline V and J ends were trimmed by 3 bases and 6 bases, with 11 bases remaining between them. CDR3 coding DNA: TGTGCCAGCAGCCATGGCCCAGAGGATGGCTACACCTTC. Its translation is CASSHGPEDGYTF.

In nucleotides, the CDR3 is TGTGCCAGCAGCCCTGTGGCTAACTATGGCTACACCTTC. Translated: CASSPVANYGYTF. V is TRBV9 and J is TRBJ1-2, with D unresolved. CDR3 length: 13 amino acids. From germline, CDR1 is SGDLS and CDR2 YYNGEE. Trimming cost V 4 bases and J 0 bases, with 7 bases left between them.

The chain carries TRBV7-2 and TRBJ2-1; D not resolved. Germline-derived CDR1 and CDR2 are SGHTA and FQGNSA. The V end lost 5 bases, the J end lost 4 bases, and 6 bases lay between the germline ends. CDR3 size: 12 residues. CDR3 region: CASSQEYNEQFF. CDR3 nucleotides: TGTGCCAGCAGCCAAGAATACAATGAGCAGTTCTTC.

This rearrangement joins TRBV28 to TRBJ2-7; D possibly corresponds to TRBD1 (6 bases). The CDR3 extends over 15 amino acids. CDR1 is MDHEN, CDR2 SYDVKM, per germline. The germline V and J ends were trimmed by 6 bases and 1 base, with 16 bases remaining between them. CDR3 DNA sequence: TGTGCCAGCAGCCCCTATCAACAGGGATCCTACGAGCAGTACTTC. It codes for CASSPYQQGSYEQYF. Full variable domain (rest looked up from reference TRBV28 and TRBJ2-7): DVKVTQSSRYLVKRTGEKVFLECVQDMDHENMFWYRQDPGLGLRLIYFSYDVKMKEKGDIPEGYSVSREKKERFSLILESASTNQTSMYLCASSPYQQGSYEQYFGPGTRLTVT.

V gene TRBV18 combines with J gene TRBJ1-3; D is ambiguous. CDR1 is KGHSH, CDR2 LQKENI, per germline. CDR3 length: 15 amino acids. V gave up 3 bases and J gave up 2 bases, with 11 bases separating them. The DNA for the CDR3 is TGTGCCAGCTCACCGATCGAGGAACCTGGAAACACCATATATTTT. Translation: CASSPIEEPGNTIYF.

The genes are TRBV7-7 and TRBJ1-1; D is ambiguous. Trimming removed 4 bases from V and 11 bases from J, with 14 bases in between. The CDR3 sequence is 12 residues long. The germline CDR1 and CDR2 sequences are SSHAT and FNYEAQ (reference sequence). CDR3 coding DNA: TGTGCCAGCAGCTCAGGTCCTGCACCTGCTTTCTTT. Translating it yields CASSSGPAPAFF.

The chain couples TRBV24-1 to TRBJ2-2; 8 bases line up with TRBD1. This CDR3 contains 15 residues. The V gene end was trimmed by 4 bases and the J gene end by 3 bases; junction bases not matched to a gene: 3. Per germline, CDR1 KGHDR and CDR2 SFDVKD. The CDR3: CATSDPTGDTGELFF. CDR3 in DNA: TGTGCCACCAGTGACCCGACAGGGGACACCGGGGAGCTGTTTTTT.

The chain is built from TRBV7-9 and TRBJ2-5; possibly TRBD1 or TRBD2 for D (5 bases each). Trimming removed 6 bases at V and 5 bases at J, with 13 bases between. Germline assignment: CDR1 SEHNR and CDR2 FQNEAQ (reference sequence). The CDR3 has 13 residues. The CDR3 nucleotides read TGTGCCAGCAGTTCACGAGGGGTTGAGACCCAGTACTTC. This sequence encodes CASSSRGVETQYF.

The CDR3, as DNA: TGTGCCAGCAGCTTAACAGGTAACAATGAGCAGTTCTTC. It specifies CASSLTGNNEQFF. The chain links TRBV11-1 to TRBJ2-1; possibly TRBD1 for D (5 bases). The CDR3 is 13 residues long. Trimming removed 2 bases from V and 5 bases from J, with 7 bases in between. Germline V gene sequence: CDR1 SGHAT, CDR2 FQDESV (reference sequence).

This clone was observed a single time. The chain employs TRBV14 and TRBJ2-7; weak D call: TRBD1 (6 bases). Per the germline V gene, CDR1 is SGHDN and CDR2 is FVKESK. The V end was cut by 3 bases, the J end by 3 bases, with 18 bases between. The CDR3 is 16 amino acids. CDR3 amino acids: CASSQGHYKTGYEQYF. The CDR3 DNA reads TGTGCCAGCAGCCAGGGACACTACAAAACGGGCTACGAGCAGTACTTC.

The chain is built from TRBV12-3 or TRBV12-4 and TRBJ1-2; D unclear. CDR3 size: 13 residues. V shed 7 bases and J shed 3 bases, with 12 bases lying between them. The CDR3 DNA reads TGTGCCAGCACCTTGGACGGTTACTATGGCTACACCTTC. Protein sequence: CASTLDGYYGYTF.

This chain connects TRBV9 to TRBJ1-3; no clear D gene. Germline CDR1 and CDR2: SGDLS and YYNGEE. V was trimmed by 4 bases and J by 7 bases, leaving 6 bases between them. There are 11 residues in the CDR3. The CDR3 loop is CASSSTNTIYF. The DNA for the CDR3 is TGTGCCAGCAGCTCCACTAACACCATATATTTT.

The CDR3 is CASSQEVTYEQYF. The CDR3 bases are TGTGCCAGCAGCCAAGAGGTCACCTACGAGCAGTACTTC. The chain is built from TRBV3-1 (or the pseudogene TRBV3-2) and TRBJ2-7; D is unresolved. Trimming stripped 0 bases from V and 2 bases from J, with 5 bases between. This CDR3 contains 13 residues. Per the germline V gene, CDR1 is LGHDT and CDR2 is YNNKEL (reference sequence).

This CDR3 is CASSPQIAQGGYGYTF. In DNA form, the CDR3 reads TGCGCCAGCAGCCCGCAGATCGCACAGGGCGGCTATGGCTACACCTTC. This chain links TRBV4-3 with TRBJ1-2; weak D call: TRBD1 (6 bases). Trimming took 4 bases from V and 4 from J, leaving 19 bases between them. Looked up from germline, CDR1 is LGHNA and CDR2 is YSLEER. The CDR3 covers 16 residues.

The rearrangement links TRBV7-9 to TRBJ1-5; no firm D call. There are 17 residues in the CDR3. Trimming removed 1 base from V and 4 bases from J, with 17 bases in between. CDR1 is SEHNR and CDR2 is FQNEAQ in the germline V gene (reference sequence). The CDR3 DNA reads as TGTGCCAGCAGCTTAGGAAGTCTTCAGGAGTCGAATCAGCCCCAGCATTTT. Protein product: CASSLGSLQESNQPQHF.

The J gene is TRBJ2-7, the V gene TRBV6-6; D may be TRBD2 (6 bases). Between the trimmed V and J ends, which lost 0 bases and 5 bases, there was a span of 14 bases. This CDR3 has 15 amino acids. CDR1 is MNHNY and CDR2 is SVGAGI in the germline V gene (reference sequence). The CDR3 reads CASSYSERGTHEQYF. In nucleotides, the CDR3 is TGTGCCAGCAGTTACTCGGAACGGGGGACCCACGAGCAGTACTTC.

V and J are TRBV3-1 (or the pseudogene TRBV3-2) and TRBJ1-2; possible D gene TRBD1, 5 bases. The CDR3 runs to 14 residues. Germline lookup yields CDR1 LGHDT and CDR2 YNNKEL (reference sequence). Trimming removed 0 bases from V and 7 bases from J, with 12 bases in between. CDR3 sequence reads: CASSQDHGGTGYTF. CDR3 sequence (DNA): TGTGCCAGCAGCCAAGATCATGGGGGTACTGGCTACACCTTC.

This clone occurred once. The chain combines TRBV19 with TRBJ2-3; D perhaps matches TRBD2 (6 bases). Trimming removed 4 bases at V and 2 bases at J, with 10 bases between. The CDR3 runs to 14 residues. The V gene's germline CDR1 is LNHDA and CDR2 SQIVND (reference sequence). The CDR3 loop is CASSRGGDTDTQYF. The CDR3 DNA reads as TGTGCCAGTAGTAGGGGCGGGGACACAGATACGCAGTATTTT.

This clone showed up just once. This sample includes further DNA sequences coding for the same CDR3. The rearrangement uses TRBV3-1 (or the pseudogene TRBV3-2) and TRBJ1-1; TRBD1 matches 8 bases. The V gene end was trimmed by 8 bases and the J gene end by 5 bases; junction bases not matched to a gene: 7. CDR1 LGHDT and CDR2 YNNKEL come from the germline V gene (reference sequence). The CDR3 extends over 13 amino acids. CDR3: CASDTGGWTEAFF. In DNA form, the CDR3 reads TGTGCCAGCGATACAGGGGGATGGACTGAAGCTTTCTTT.

The chain couples TRBV6-6 to TRBJ1-2; D not certain. The V and J ends lost 5 bases and 2 bases respectively, with 9 bases between them. Germline CDR1 is MNHNY and CDR2 is SVGAGI (reference sequence). The CDR3 is 13 amino acids. The CDR3 loop reads CASSQLANYGYTF. The CDR3 DNA follows: TGTGCCAGCAGTCAGCTGGCCAACTATGGCTACACCTTC.

V and J are TRBV5-1 and TRBJ1-3; D may be TRBD1 (6 bases). CDR3 length: 14 residues. Germline V gives CDR1 SGHRS, CDR2 YFSETQ. V dropped 4 bases and J dropped 2 bases, with 10 bases sitting between them. The CDR3 loop is CASSRQDTGNTIYF. The CDR3 region has the DNA TGCGCCAGCAGCCGACAGGACACTGGAAACACCATATATTTT.